This TCR beta chain comes out of a study of T cells in Graves' hyperthyroidism and ophthalmopathy. General study points: Blood also held most thyroid clonotypes expanded beyond 0.001. Ophthalmopathy was separated from stable hyperthyroidism by a 13 V-J model.

The sample holds many counts of this clonotype. Its specificity is not known. Active moderate-to-severe ophthalmopathy, Clinical Activity Score at least 3, NOSPECS at least 4, under 3 months' duration. The CDR3 is made up of 14 amino acids. CDR1 is SGHTA, CDR2 FQGNSA, per germline. Trimming removed 6 bases from V and 0 bases from J; junction bases left unmatched: 3. The TCR beta CDR3 regions underwent amplification using RNA transcripts as the source. HTBI primers drove first-round RT-PCR of the TCR CDR3. TCRdb re-analysed the multiplex PCR reads in MiXCR, keeping a single row per CDR3 protein. The sample has about 350,000 distinct CDR3 sequences, 15% seen once; the top ten hold about 21%.

This receptor was obtained from an older woman with Graves' ophthalmopathy. The genes are TRBV7-2 and TRBJ2-5, with TRBD2 identical over 8 bases. Sequencing input: blood. DNA for the CDR3: TGTGCCAGCAGAGAGACTAGCGACCAAGAGACCCAGTACTTC. It specifies CASRETSDQETQYF.